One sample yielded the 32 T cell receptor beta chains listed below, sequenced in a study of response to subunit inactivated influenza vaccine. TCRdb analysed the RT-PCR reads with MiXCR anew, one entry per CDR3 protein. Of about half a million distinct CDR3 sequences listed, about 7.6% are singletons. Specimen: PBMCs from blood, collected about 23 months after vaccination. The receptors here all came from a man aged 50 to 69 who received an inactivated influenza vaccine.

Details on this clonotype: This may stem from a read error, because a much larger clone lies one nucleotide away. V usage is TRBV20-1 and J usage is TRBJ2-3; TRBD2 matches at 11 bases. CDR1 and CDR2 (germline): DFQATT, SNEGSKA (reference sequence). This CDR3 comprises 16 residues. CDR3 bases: TGCGGTGCCCTTAGCGGGAGGGCCGGTTTTACAGATACGCAGTATTTT. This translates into CGALSGRAGFTDTQYF.

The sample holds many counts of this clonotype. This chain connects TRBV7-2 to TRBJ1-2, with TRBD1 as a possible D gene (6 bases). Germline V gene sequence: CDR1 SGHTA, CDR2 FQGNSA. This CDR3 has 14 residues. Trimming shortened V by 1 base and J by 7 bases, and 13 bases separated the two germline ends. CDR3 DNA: TGTGCCAGCAGCTTAGGCCAGGGGAACCTTGGCTACACCTTC. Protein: CASSLGQGNLGYTF.

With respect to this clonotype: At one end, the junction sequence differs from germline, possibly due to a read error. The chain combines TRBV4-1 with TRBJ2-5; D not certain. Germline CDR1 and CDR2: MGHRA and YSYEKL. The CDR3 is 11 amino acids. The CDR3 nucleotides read TGCGCCAGCAGCCTTAGAGAGACCCAGCACTTC. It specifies CASSLRETQHF.

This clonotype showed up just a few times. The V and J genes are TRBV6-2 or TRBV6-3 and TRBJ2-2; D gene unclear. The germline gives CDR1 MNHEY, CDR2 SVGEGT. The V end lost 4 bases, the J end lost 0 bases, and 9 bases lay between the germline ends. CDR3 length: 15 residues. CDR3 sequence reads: CASSWVGPNTGELFF. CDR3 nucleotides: TGTGCCAGCAGTTGGGTTGGGCCGAACACCGGGGAGCTGTTTTTT.

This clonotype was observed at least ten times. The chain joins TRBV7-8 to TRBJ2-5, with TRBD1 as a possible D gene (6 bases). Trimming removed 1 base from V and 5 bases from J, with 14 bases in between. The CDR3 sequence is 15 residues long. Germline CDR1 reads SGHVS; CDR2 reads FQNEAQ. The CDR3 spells CASSLGVLQGETQYF. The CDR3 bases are TGTGCCAGCAGCTTAGGGGTACTTCAGGGGGAGACCCAGTACTTC.

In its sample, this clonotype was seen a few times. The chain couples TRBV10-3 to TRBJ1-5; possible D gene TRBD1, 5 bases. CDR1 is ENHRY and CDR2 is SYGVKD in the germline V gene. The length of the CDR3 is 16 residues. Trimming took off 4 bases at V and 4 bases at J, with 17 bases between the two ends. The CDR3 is CAISAALGGENQPQHF. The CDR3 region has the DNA TGTGCCATCAGTGCCGCATTGGGGGGGGAGAATCAGCCCCAGCATTTT.

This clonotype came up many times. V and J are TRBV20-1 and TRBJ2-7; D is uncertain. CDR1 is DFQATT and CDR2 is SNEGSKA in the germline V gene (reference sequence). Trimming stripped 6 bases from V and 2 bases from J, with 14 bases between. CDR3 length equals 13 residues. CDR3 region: CSARGRSPYEQYF. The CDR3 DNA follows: TGCAGTGCCCGAGGTAGGAGTCCCTACGAGCAGTACTTC.

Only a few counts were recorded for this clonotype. CDR3 nucleotides: TGTGCCAGCAGCCCTCAGACAGGGCGGTTTCAGCCCCAGCATTTT. Protein sequence: CASSPQTGRFQPQHF. V is TRBV28 and J is TRBJ1-5, with 7 bases aligning to TRBD1. The CDR3 has 15 amino acids. Trimming cost V 6 bases and J 6 bases; bases outside gene matches: 11. CDR1 and CDR2 (germline): MDHEN, SYDVKM.

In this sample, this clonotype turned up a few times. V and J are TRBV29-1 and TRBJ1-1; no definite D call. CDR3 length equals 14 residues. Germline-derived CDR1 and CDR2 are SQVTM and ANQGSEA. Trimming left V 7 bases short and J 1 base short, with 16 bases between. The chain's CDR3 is CSALPITANTEAFF. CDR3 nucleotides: TGCAGCGCCCTACCCATCACGGCGAACACTGAAGCTTTCTTT.

The CDR3 region is CASNSNRVIDEQYF. The CDR3 DNA is TGTGCCAGTAACTCGAACAGGGTAATTGACGAGCAGTACTTC. The chain joins TRBV27 to TRBJ2-7; D might be TRBD1 (6 bases). The CDR3 has 14 amino acids. The V gene lost 9 bases and the J gene lost 5 bases, with 20 bases spanning the gap. The germline gives CDR1 MNHEY, CDR2 SMNVEV (reference sequence).

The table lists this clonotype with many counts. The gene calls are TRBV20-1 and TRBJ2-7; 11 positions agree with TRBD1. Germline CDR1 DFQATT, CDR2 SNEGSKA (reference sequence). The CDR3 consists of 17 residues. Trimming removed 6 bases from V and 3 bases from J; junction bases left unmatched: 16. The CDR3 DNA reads TGCAGTGCGGTTAACCGGGACAGGGGGAAGTTGGGCTACGAGCAGTACTTC. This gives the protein CSAVNRDRGKLGYEQYF.

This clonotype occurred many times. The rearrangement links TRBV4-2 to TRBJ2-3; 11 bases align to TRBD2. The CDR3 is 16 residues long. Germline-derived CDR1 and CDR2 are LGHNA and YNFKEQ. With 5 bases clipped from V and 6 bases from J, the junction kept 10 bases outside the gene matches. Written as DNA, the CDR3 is TGTGCCAGCAGCAAGGAGGGGACTAGCGGTCGCGATACGCAGTATTTT. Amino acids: CASSKEGTSGRDTQYF.

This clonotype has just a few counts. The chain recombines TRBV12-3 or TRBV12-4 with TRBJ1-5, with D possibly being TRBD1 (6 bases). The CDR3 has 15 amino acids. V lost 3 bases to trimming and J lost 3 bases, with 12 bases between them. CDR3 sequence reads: CASSFSWGLNQPQHF. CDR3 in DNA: TGTGCCAGCAGTTTTTCTTGGGGGCTCAATCAGCCCCAGCATTTT.

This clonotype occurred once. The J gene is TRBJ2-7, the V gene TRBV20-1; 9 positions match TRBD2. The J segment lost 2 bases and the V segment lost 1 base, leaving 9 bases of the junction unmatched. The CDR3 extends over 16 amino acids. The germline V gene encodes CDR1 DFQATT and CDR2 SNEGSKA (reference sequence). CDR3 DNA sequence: TGCAGTGCTAGAGGACTAGCGGAAGAGGGAACCTACGAGCAGTACTTC. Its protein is CSARGLAEEGTYEQYF.

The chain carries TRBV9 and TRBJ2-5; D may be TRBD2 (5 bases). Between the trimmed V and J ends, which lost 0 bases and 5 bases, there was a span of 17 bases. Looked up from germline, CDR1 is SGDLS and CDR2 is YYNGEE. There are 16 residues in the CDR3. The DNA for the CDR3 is TGTGCCAGCAGCGTAGCTTCAGCTAGCTCGGGGGAGACCCAGTACTTC. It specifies CASSVASASSGETQYF.

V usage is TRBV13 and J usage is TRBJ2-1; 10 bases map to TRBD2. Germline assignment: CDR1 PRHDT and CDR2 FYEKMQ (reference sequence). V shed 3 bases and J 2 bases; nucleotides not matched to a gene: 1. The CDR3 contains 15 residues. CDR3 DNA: TGTGCCAGCAGCTTCGGGACTAGCGCCTACAATGAGCAGTTCTTC. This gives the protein CASSFGTSAYNEQFF.

CDR3 in amino acids: CASSLPGNEAFF. The CDR3 nucleotides are TGTGCCAGCAGCTTACCCGGGAATGAAGCTTTCTTT. V gene TRBV7-9 combines with J gene TRBJ1-1; D is undetermined. Deletions cut 2 bases from V and 7 bases from J, with 8 bases between. CDR3 length: 12 amino acids. Germline CDR1 is SEHNR and CDR2 is FQNEAQ (reference sequence).

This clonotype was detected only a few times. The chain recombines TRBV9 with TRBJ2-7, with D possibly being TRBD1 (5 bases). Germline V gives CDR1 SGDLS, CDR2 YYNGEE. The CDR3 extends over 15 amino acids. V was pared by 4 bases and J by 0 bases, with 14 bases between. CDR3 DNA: TGTGCCAGCAGCCCGCAGGCAGGGTTCTCCTACGAGCAGTACTTC. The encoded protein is CASSPQAGFSYEQYF.

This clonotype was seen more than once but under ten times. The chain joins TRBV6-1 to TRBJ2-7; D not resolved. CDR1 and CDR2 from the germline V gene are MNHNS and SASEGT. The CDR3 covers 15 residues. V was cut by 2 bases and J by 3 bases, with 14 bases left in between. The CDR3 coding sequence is TGTGCCAGCAGTGAATCAGATTCCCATCTCTACGAGCAGTACTTC. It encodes CASSESDSHLYEQYF.

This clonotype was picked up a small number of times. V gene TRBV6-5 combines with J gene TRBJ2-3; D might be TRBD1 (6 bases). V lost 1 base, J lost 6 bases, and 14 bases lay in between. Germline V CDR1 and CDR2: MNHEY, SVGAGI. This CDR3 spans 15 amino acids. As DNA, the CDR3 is TGTGCCAGCAGTTACTTGGGGGCACGAGCGGATACGCAGTATTTT. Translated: CASSYLGARADTQYF.

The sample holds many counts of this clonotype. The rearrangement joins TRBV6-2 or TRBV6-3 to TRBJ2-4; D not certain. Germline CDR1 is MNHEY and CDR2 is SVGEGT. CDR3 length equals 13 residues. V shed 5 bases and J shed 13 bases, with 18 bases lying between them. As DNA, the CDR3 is TGTGCCAGCAGTATGGTCGACATTTTCCACCAGTACTTC. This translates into CASSMVDIFHQYF.

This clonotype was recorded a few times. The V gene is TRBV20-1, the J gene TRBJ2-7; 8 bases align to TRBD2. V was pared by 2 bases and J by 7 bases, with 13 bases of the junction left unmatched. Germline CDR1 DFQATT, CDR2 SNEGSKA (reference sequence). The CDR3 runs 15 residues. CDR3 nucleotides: TGCAGTGCTAGATACCTAGCGGGCTCAAGGTGGGAGCAGTACTTC. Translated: CSARYLAGSRWEQYF.

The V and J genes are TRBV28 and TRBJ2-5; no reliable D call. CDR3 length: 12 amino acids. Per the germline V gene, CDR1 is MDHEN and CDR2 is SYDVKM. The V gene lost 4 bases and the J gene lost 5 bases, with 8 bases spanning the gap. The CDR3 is CASSSQTETQYF. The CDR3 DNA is TGTGCCAGCAGTTCCCAAACCGAGACCCAGTACTTC.

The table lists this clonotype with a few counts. CDR3 region: CASSVDAATRVTGELFF. For the CDR3, the DNA is TGTGCCAGCAGCGTAGACGCGGCGACGAGGGTAACCGGGGAGCTGTTTTTT. The chain has TRBV9 and TRBJ2-2, with D possibly TRBD2 on 5 matching bases. Germline assignment: CDR1 SGDLS and CDR2 YYNGEE. Trimming stripped 0 bases from V and 5 bases from J, with 17 bases between. The CDR3 is 17 amino acids. Full variable domain (missing parts from reference TRBV9 and TRBJ2-2): DSGVTQTPKHLITATGQRVTLRCSPRSGDLSVYWYQQSLDQGLQFLIQYYNGEERAKGNILERFSAQQFPDLHSELNLSSLELGDSALYFCASSVDAATRVTGELFFGEGSRLTVL.

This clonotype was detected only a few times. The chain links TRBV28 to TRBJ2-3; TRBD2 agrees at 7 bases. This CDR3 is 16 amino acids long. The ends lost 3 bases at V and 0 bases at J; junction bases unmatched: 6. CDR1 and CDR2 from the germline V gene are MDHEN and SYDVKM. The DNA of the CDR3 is TGTGCCAGCAGTTTCTTGGCCGGGAGGAGCACAGATACGCAGTATTTT. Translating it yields CASSFLAGRSTDTQYF.

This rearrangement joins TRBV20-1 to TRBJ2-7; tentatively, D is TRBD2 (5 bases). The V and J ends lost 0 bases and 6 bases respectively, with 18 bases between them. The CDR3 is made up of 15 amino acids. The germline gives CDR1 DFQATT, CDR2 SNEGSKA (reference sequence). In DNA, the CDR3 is TGCAGTGCTAGAGATGGTGGGAGTTGGGGTTCCGAGCAGTACTTC. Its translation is CSARDGGSWGSEQYF.

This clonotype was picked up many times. CDR3 sequence reads: CSATSGGDYEQYF. In nucleotides, the CDR3 is TGCAGTGCTACCTCAGGGGGTGACTACGAGCAGTACTTC. V gene TRBV20-1 combines with J gene TRBJ2-7; 7 positions agree with TRBD1. The CDR3 has 13 residues. The V gene's germline CDR1 is DFQATT and CDR2 SNEGSKA (reference sequence). V trimming: 4 bases; J trimming: 3 bases; junction bases outside the gene matches: 6.

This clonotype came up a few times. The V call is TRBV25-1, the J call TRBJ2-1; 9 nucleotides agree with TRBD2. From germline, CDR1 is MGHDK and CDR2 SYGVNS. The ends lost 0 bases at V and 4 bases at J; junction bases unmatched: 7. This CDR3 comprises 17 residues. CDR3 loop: CASSEYSGSASYNEQFF. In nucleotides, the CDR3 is TGTGCCAGCAGTGAATATAGCGGGAGCGCATCTTACAATGAGCAGTTCTTC.

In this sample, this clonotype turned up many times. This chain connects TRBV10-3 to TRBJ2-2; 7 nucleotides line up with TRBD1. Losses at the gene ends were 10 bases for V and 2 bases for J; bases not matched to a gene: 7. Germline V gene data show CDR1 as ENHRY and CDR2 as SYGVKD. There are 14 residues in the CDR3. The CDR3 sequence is CANRDSANTGELFF. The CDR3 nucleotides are TGTGCCAACCGGGACAGCGCCAACACCGGGGAGCTGTTTTTT.

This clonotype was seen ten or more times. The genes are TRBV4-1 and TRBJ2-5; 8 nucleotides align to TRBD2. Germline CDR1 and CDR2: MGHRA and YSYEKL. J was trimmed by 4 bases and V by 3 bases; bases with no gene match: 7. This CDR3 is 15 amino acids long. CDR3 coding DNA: TGCGCCAGCAGCCACCTACAAGCGGGAGTAGAGACCCAGTACTTC. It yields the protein CASSHLQAGVETQYF.

CDR3 region: CSARTGIPGNEQFF. As DNA, the CDR3 is TGCAGTGCTAGAACCGGGATCCCTGGCAATGAGCAGTTCTTC. V is TRBV20-1 and J is TRBJ2-1; D is possibly TRBD2 (5 bases). V shed 2 bases and J shed 6 bases, with 14 bases lying between them. The CDR3 sequence is 14 residues long. Germline values: CDR1 DFQATT, CDR2 SNEGSKA (reference sequence).

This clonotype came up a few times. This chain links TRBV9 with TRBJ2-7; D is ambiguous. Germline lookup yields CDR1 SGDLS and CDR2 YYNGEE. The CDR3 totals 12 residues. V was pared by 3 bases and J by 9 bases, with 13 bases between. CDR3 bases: TGTGCCAGCAGCGGATCCGAGTCCAGGCAGTACTTC. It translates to CASSGSESRQYF.